The clone carrying this T cell receptor beta chain was seen only a few times. No antigen is known for it. The record originates from a study of Ad26.COV2.S vaccination and SARS-CoV-2 variants. The table came from immunoSEQ multiplex PCR; TCRdb's copy has only in-frame clones and leaves some out. The table has hundreds of thousands of clones, about 91% seen once. Findings and limits, study-wide: Across vaccine and placebo recipients, the breadth of non-spike TCRs was similar. After vaccination, reports described spike-specific CD8+ and CD4+ T cell responses as showing substantial breadth. Measurements of TCR breadth and depth may have given underestimates of the total T cell responses.

The clonotype was recovered from a human donor who had recovered from COVID-19. Sequenced material: peripheral blood, taken after recovery from COVID-19.

The CDR3 spells CASSPAAGVSYNEQFF. The DNA of the CDR3 is TGTGCCAGCAGCCCGGCGGCAGGGGTGTCCTACAATGAGCAGTTCTTC. This chain connects TRBV5-6 to TRBJ2-1; D is perhaps TRBD1 (6 bases). Trimming cost V 4 bases and J 1 base, with 15 bases left between them. CDR1 is SGHDT and CDR2 is YYEEEE in the germline V gene. This CDR3 has 16 residues. Together with reference TRBV5-6 and TRBJ2-1, the CDR3 gives the full variable domain: DAGVTQSPTHLIKTRGQQVTLRCSPKSGHDTVSWYQQALGQGPQFIFQYYEEEERQRGNFPDRFSGHQFPNYSSELNVNALLLGDSALYLCASSPAAGVSYNEQFFGPGTRLTVL.